This T cell receptor (beta chain) was obtained from a study of OX40 agonist ivuxolimab in advanced cancers. Turning to the study itself: Enrolled patients in dose escalation had cancers that were hepatocellular carcinoma, melanoma, renal cell or head and neck cancer. A partial response was reached by three patients: one with hepatocellular carcinoma and two with cutaneous melanoma.

Looked up from germline, CDR1 is SGHRS and CDR2 is YFSETQ. The CDR3 contains 16 residues. V shed 4 bases, J shed 2 bases, and the junction held 7 bases outside the gene matches. Clones were sequenced by immunoSEQ multiplex PCR, and TCRdb holds only the in-frame ones, with some missing. This table holds some 74,000 clones, 88% found once. This clonotype was obtained from an adult with an advanced solid tumor such as melanoma, head and neck, liver or kidney cancer. This specimen consisted of CD4+ or CD8+ T cells sorted from blood, obtained in a trial of the OX40 agonist ivuxolimab. This sequence joins TRBV5-1 and TRBJ2-3; 10 positions match TRBD2. In nucleotides, the CDR3 is TGCGCCAGCAGCCAACCTAGCGGGGGATCCACAGATACGCAGTATTTT. This encodes CASSQPSGGSTDTQYF.